These 15 T cell receptor beta chains were all obtained from the same sample, sequenced in a study of T cell changes during pregnancy in multiple sclerosis. The table came from immunoSEQ multiplex PCR; TCRdb's copy has only in-frame clones and leaves some out. This repertoire shows 55,000 to 70,000 clones, around 85% found once; its top ten account for around 0.4%. Sample: CD4+ T cells from peripheral blood mononuclear cells, taken in the third trimester of pregnancy. Receptors were obtained from a female donor with multiple sclerosis, enrolled in a pregnancy study.

This chain connects TRBV5-1 to TRBJ1-2; tentative D call: TRBD1 (5 bases). Trimming cost V 4 bases and J 6 bases, with 16 bases left between them. Germline CDR1 SGHRS, CDR2 YFSETQ. CDR3 length equals 14 residues. The CDR3 region has the DNA TGCGCCAGCAGCCCCGGTTGGGGGACTGATGGCTACACCTTC. It yields the protein CASSPGWGTDGYTF. Full variable domain (remainder filled in from reference TRBV5-1 and TRBJ1-2): KAGVTQTPRYLIKTRGQQVTLSCSPISGHRSVSWYQQTPGQGLQFLFEYFSETQRNKGNFPGRFSGRQFSNSRSEMNVSTLELGDSALYLCASSPGWGTDGYTFGSGTRLTVV.

The chain links TRBV6-1 to TRBJ2-4; a possible D gene is TRBD2 (6 bases). With 10 bases removed from V and 3 bases from J, the gap between germline ends came to 13 bases. CDR3 length: 13 amino acids. CDR1 and CDR2 from the germline V gene are MNHNS and SASEGT. The chain's CDR3 is CANRDWRKNIQYF. In DNA form, the CDR3 reads TGTGCCAACCGGGACTGGCGCAAAAACATTCAGTACTTC.

The chain combines TRBV19 with TRBJ2-5; TRBD1 might be the D (5 bases). The CDR3 consists of 14 residues. Looked up from germline, CDR1 is LNHDA and CDR2 is SQIVND (reference sequence). V was pared by 2 bases and J by 4 bases, with 11 bases between. CDR3 residues: CASSIQGYRETQYF. CDR3 in DNA: TGTGCCAGTAGTATACAGGGATACAGAGAGACCCAGTACTTC.

The chain joins TRBV21-1 to TRBJ2-5; TRBD1 is the table's D call, not checked against the DNA. TRBV21-1 is marked as a pseudogene. The CDR3 loop spans 15 amino acids. CDR3 sequence reads: CASSVLAGCRETQYF. For the CDR3, the DNA is TGTGCCAGCAGCGTACTCGCAGGGTGCAGGGAGACCCAGTACTTC.

The rearrangement links TRBV28 to TRBJ1-5; D is perhaps TRBD1 (5 bases). In germline, CDR1 is MDHEN, CDR2 SYDVKM. CDR3 length equals 14 residues. Trimming cost V 6 bases and J 11 bases, with 20 bases left between them. The CDR3 DNA reads as TGTGCCAGCAGGAAGGGCAGGGCAAAGGGGACCCAGCATTTT. Encoded protein: CASRKGRAKGTQHF.

The rearrangement joins TRBV7-9 to TRBJ1-1; 7 bases align to TRBD1. The trim removed 5 bases at V and 10 bases at J, leaving 10 bases unmatched. This CDR3 contains 13 residues. CDR1 and CDR2 from the germline V gene are SEHNR and FQNEAQ (reference sequence). This chain's CDR3 is CASSLRTGLVAFF. CDR3 in DNA: TGTGCCAGCAGCCTCCGGACAGGTCTCGTAGCTTTCTTT.

This sequence joins TRBV11-1 and TRBJ2-7, with 9 bases that match TRBD1. In germline, CDR1 is SGHAT, CDR2 FQDESV (reference sequence). The CDR3 has 13 amino acids. V dropped 9 bases and J dropped 3; count of bases not matched to a gene: 6. For the CDR3, the DNA is TGTGCCAGTAGGACAGGGGTCGACTACGAGCAGTACTTC. Its translation is CASRTGVDYEQYF.

The rearrangement joins TRBV19 to TRBJ2-7, with 8 bases that match TRBD2. The germline gives CDR1 LNHDA, CDR2 SQIVND (reference sequence). The CDR3 has 16 amino acids. Losses at the gene ends were 1 base for V and 6 bases for J; bases not matched to a gene: 11. As DNA, the CDR3 is TGTGCCAGTAGTATAGTCTCACTAGCGGACAAATCCGAGCAGTACTTC. Its translation: CASSIVSLADKSEQYF.

V and J are TRBV7-8 and TRBJ1-5; 12 bases agree with TRBD1. The CDR3 runs to 20 residues. Trimming cost V 5 bases and J 6 bases; bases outside gene matches: 20. The germline gives CDR1 SGHVS, CDR2 FQNEAQ. The CDR3, as DNA: TGTGCCAGCAGCCGACTCTCGCGGGACAGGGGGCGAACGGGGACTCAGCCCCAGCATTTT. It yields the protein CASSRLSRDRGRTGTQPQHF.

This clone was counted a single time. The chain couples TRBV5-6 to TRBJ1-3; D possibly corresponds to TRBD1 (6 bases). Germline lookup yields CDR1 SGHDT and CDR2 YYEEEE. CDR3 length: 14 residues. Trimming took 0 bases from V and 2 from J, leaving 6 bases between them. The CDR3 reads CASSLGTAGNTIYF. The CDR3 bases are TGTGCCAGCAGCTTGGGGACAGCTGGAAACACCATATATTTT.

The chain is built from TRBV9 and TRBJ2-1, with 8 bases aligning to TRBD2. This CDR3 is 18 amino acids long. With 3 bases clipped from V and 3 bases from J, the junction kept 14 bases outside the gene matches. CDR1 is SGDLS and CDR2 is YYNGEE in the germline V gene. The CDR3 is CASSAGLVFSGDYNEQFF. The CDR3 coding sequence is TGTGCCAGCAGCGCCGGACTGGTTTTTAGCGGGGACTACAATGAGCAGTTCTTC.

The chain links TRBV29-1 to TRBJ2-2, with 7 nucleotides matching TRBD2. Germline CDR1 and CDR2: SQVTM and ANQGSEA. The CDR3 consists of 14 residues. The junction had 4 bases not matched to a gene; V was cut back by 4 bases and J by 2 bases. The CDR3 loop is CSVAKRGNTGELFF. The CDR3 bases are TGCAGCGTTGCTAAGCGGGGAAACACCGGGGAGCTGTTTTTT.

The chain carries TRBV5-1 and TRBJ1-1; weak D call: TRBD1 (6 bases). Trimming removed 4 bases from V and 3 bases from J, with 16 bases in between. The CDR3 runs 15 residues. Germline V gene lookup returns CDR1 SGHRS and CDR2 YFSETQ. The CDR3 region is CASSIFGGADTEAFF. The CDR3 DNA sequence: TGCGCCAGCAGCATCTTTGGGGGGGCCGACACTGAAGCTTTCTTT. The complete variable domain, with remaining parts taken from reference TRBV5-1 and TRBJ1-1, reads KAGVTQTPRYLIKTRGQQVTLSCSPISGHRSVSWYQQTPGQGLQFLFEYFSETQRNKGNFPGRFSGRQFSNSRSEMNVSTLELGDSALYLCASSIFGGADTEAFFGQGTRLTVV.

The chain couples TRBV19 to TRBJ2-7; D is ambiguous. The CDR3 runs 11 residues. The germline V gene has CDR1 LNHDA and CDR2 SQIVND (reference sequence). V lost 0 bases and J 9 bases, leaving 6 bases between the germline ends. In nucleotides, the CDR3 is TGTGCCAGTAGTATAGACCAGGCGCAGTACTTC. It is translated as CASSIDQAQYF.

V is TRBV6-1 and J is TRBJ1-2, with D perhaps matching TRBD1 (5 bases). Per germline, CDR1 MNHNS and CDR2 SASEGT. The CDR3 has 13 residues. Trimming removed 10 bases at V and 4 bases at J, with 16 bases between. The CDR3 nucleotides read TGTGCCATCCGGGACTCTGGGCTCTATGGCTACACCTTC. Translated, it gives CAIRDSGLYGYTF.